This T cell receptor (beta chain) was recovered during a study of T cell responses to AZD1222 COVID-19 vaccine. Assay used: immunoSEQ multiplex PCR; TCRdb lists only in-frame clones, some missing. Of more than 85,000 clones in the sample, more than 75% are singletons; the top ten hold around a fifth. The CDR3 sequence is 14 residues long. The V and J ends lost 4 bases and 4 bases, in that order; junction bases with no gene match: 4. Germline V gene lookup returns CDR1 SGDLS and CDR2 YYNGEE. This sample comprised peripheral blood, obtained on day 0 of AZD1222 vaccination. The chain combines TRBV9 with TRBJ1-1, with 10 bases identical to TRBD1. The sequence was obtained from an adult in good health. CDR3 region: CASSLGQGTTEAFF. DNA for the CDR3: TGTGCCAGCAGCTTGGGACAGGGGACCACTGAAGCTTTCTTT.